Shown below are 27 T cell receptor beta chains from a single sample sequenced in a study of long-term antiretroviral therapy in people with HIV (dated by TCRdb to between 2021 and 2022). The immunoSEQ hsTCRB v3.0 assay was used at survey level resolution for TRB variable region sequencing. Drawn from immuneACCESS, this table holds only the in-frame rearrangements with V and J called that TCRdb kept. Clones are partly lost; checked studies trace under half to an unresolved V gene and leave the rest unexplained. In all, the sample holds 20,000 to 25,000 clones, and 81% of those were seen once. Clones ranked in the top ten supply 6% to 8.5% of the sample. The sequenced sample was unsorted PBMCs, obtained 1.5 years after starting antiretroviral therapy. These receptors were collected from a man in his thirties or forties with HIV.

V is TRBV28 and J is TRBJ2-7; TRBD1 matches at 8 bases. V lost 4 bases to trimming and J lost 12 bases; unmatched junction nucleotides: 5. Per the germline V gene, CDR1 is MDHEN and CDR2 is SYDVKM. CDR3 length: 11 residues. For the CDR3, the DNA is TGTGCCAGCAGTTACTACAGGGGGACGTACTTC. It specifies CASSYYRGTYF.

The rearrangement uses TRBV25-1 and TRBJ1-1; D might be TRBD1 (5 bases). The germline V and J ends were trimmed by 3 bases and 4 bases, with 15 bases remaining between them. CDR3 length: 15 amino acids. In germline, CDR1 is MGHDK, CDR2 SYGVNS. This CDR3 reads CASSELGVGGTEAFF. Here the CDR3 DNA reads TGTGCCAGCAGTGAGCTAGGGGTGGGTGGCACTGAAGCTTTCTTT.

The chain couples TRBV10-1 to TRBJ2-7; D unresolved. The CDR3 is made up of 12 amino acids. Germline lookup yields CDR1 WNHNN and CDR2 SYGVQD (reference sequence). V was pared by 3 bases and J by 6 bases, with 9 bases between. In nucleotides, the CDR3 is TGCGCCAGCAGTGAAAACTCCATCGAGCAGTACTTC. Its translation is CASSENSIEQYF.

The chain links TRBV5-1 to TRBJ2-1, with D perhaps matching TRBD2 (6 bases). V dropped 0 bases and J dropped 0 bases, with 7 bases sitting between them. CDR1 SGHRS and CDR2 YFSETQ come from the germline V gene. The CDR3 is 15 residues long. The CDR3 sequence is CASSLDSGSYNEQFF. As DNA, the CDR3 is TGCGCCAGCAGCTTGGATAGCGGCTCCTACAATGAGCAGTTCTTC. The entire variable domain, with the rest obtained from reference TRBV5-1 and TRBJ2-1, is as follows: KAGVTQTPRYLIKTRGQQVTLSCSPISGHRSVSWYQQTPGQGLQFLFEYFSETQRNKGNFPGRFSGRQFSNSRSEMNVSTLELGDSALYLCASSLDSGSYNEQFFGPGTRLTVL.

The V call is TRBV7-9, the J call TRBJ2-7; TRBD1 matches 9 bases. J lost 5 bases, V lost 2 bases, and 7 bases had no gene match. The CDR3 consists of 15 residues. Germline V gene lookup returns CDR1 SEHNR and CDR2 FQNEAQ (reference sequence). The CDR3 protein is CASSLLGDRVDEQYF. The CDR3 DNA is TGTGCCAGCAGCTTATTAGGGGACAGGGTGGACGAGCAGTACTTC.

The chain recombines TRBV5-1 with TRBJ1-2; D not resolved. V shed 5 bases and J shed 2 bases, with 10 bases lying between them. In germline, CDR1 is SGHRS, CDR2 YFSETQ. The CDR3 spans 13 residues. CDR3 sequence reads: CASSRADNYGYTF. The CDR3 nucleotides are TGCGCCAGCAGTAGGGCGGACAACTATGGCTACACCTTC.

J is TRBJ2-3 and V is TRBV10-3; the D call may be TRBD1 or TRBD2 (6 bases each). This CDR3 comprises 19 residues. Per germline, CDR1 ENHRY and CDR2 SYGVKD. Trimming took off 6 bases at V and 2 bases at J, with 27 bases between the two ends. The CDR3 coding sequence is TGTGCCATCAGGGGGGGCGGGACCTACAGCGAGTCAAACACAGATACGCAGTATTTT. Its protein product is CAIRGGGTYSESNTDTQYF.

The V call is TRBV14, the J call TRBJ2-5; D is unresolved. Germline CDR1 reads SGHDN; CDR2 reads FVKESK. V was cut by 4 bases and J by 1 base, with 1 base left in between. This CDR3 region has 11 residues. The CDR3 loop is CASSLQETQYF. The DNA of the CDR3 is TGTGCCAGCAGCCTCCAAGAGACCCAGTACTTC. Full variable domain (missing parts from reference TRBV14 and TRBJ2-5): EAGVTQFPSHSVIEKGQTVTLRCDPISGHDNLYWYRRVMGKEIKFLLHFVKESKQDESGMPNNRFLAERTGGTYSTLKVQPAELEDSGVYFCASSLQETQYFGPGTRLLVL.

The chain combines TRBV28 with TRBJ2-2; possibly TRBD1 or TRBD2 for D (5 bases each). Germline V CDR1 and CDR2: MDHEN, SYDVKM. V was clipped by 7 bases and J by 6 bases, with 9 bases between them. This CDR3 comprises 12 residues. CDR3 DNA: TGTGCCAGCACCCGGGACCCCGGGGAGCTGTTTTTT. Translated, it gives CASTRDPGELFF. The whole variable domain, remainder taken from reference TRBV28 and TRBJ2-2, is DVKVTQSSRYLVKRTGEKVFLECVQDMDHENMFWYRQDPGLGLRLIYFSYDVKMKEKGDIPEGYSVSREKKERFSLILESASTNQTSMYLCASTRDPGELFFGEGSRLTVL.

The chain uses TRBV5-1 and TRBJ1-2, with 7 bases matching TRBD1. Trimming took 4 bases from V and 4 from J; bases not matched to a gene: 10. Germline CDR1 and CDR2: SGHRS and YFSETQ. The length of the CDR3 is 15 residues. The CDR3 bases are TGCGCCAGCAGCGTCCGACAGGGCACGGGCTATGGCTACACCTTC. Its translation is CASSVRQGTGYGYTF.

This rearrangement joins TRBV27 to TRBJ1-2; D unresolved. This CDR3 contains 14 residues. With 4 bases removed from V and 0 bases from J, the gap between germline ends came to 9 bases. Germline CDR1 and CDR2: MNHEY and SMNVEV (reference sequence). In DNA, the CDR3 is TGTGCCAGCAGTTCGAATGGGGCTAACTATGGCTACACCTTC. It translates to CASSSNGANYGYTF.

The chain joins TRBV19 to TRBJ2-2; 8 bases line up with TRBD2. There are 14 residues in the CDR3. Germline values: CDR1 LNHDA, CDR2 SQIVND (reference sequence). V was clipped by 10 bases and J by 5 bases; unmatched bases: 9. The CDR3 DNA reads TGTGCCACTGAGGGACCTAGCGGGACCGGGGAGCTGTTTTTT. As protein: CATEGPSGTGELFF. The full variable domain, completed using reference TRBV19 and TRBJ2-2, is DGGITQSPKYLFRKEGQNVTLSCEQNLNHDAMYWYRQDPGQGLRLIYYSQIVNDFQKGDIAEGYSVSREKKESFPLTVTSAQKNPTAFYLCATEGPSGTGELFFGEGSRLTVL.

This rearrangement joins TRBV15 to TRBJ2-7, with TRBD2 matching 7 bases. The CDR3 loop spans 15 amino acids. With V trimmed by 1 base and J by 5 bases, 8 bases remained unmatched. Germline V lookup: CDR1 LNHNV, CDR2 YYDKDF (reference sequence). CDR3: CATSRALTSIHEQYF. In nucleotides, the CDR3 is TGTGCCACCAGCAGAGCGCTGACTAGCATACACGAGCAGTACTTC.

This rearrangement joins TRBV6-6 to TRBJ1-3; a possible D gene is TRBD1 (6 bases). V lost 6 bases, J lost 4 bases, and 19 bases lay in between. The CDR3 covers 16 residues. Germline V gene data show CDR1 as MNHNY and CDR2 as SVGAGI (reference sequence). CDR3 in amino acids: CASSPPGHLRGNTIYF. For the CDR3, the DNA is TGTGCCAGCAGCCCCCCGGGACACTTAAGGGGAAACACCATATATTTT.

The genes are TRBV7-9 and TRBJ2-5; D uncertain. The germline V and J ends were trimmed by 7 bases and 3 bases, with 9 bases remaining between them. The CDR3 extends over 12 amino acids. Per the germline V gene, CDR1 is SEHNR and CDR2 is FQNEAQ (reference sequence). DNA of the CDR3: TGTGCCAGCACGAGGACCGAAGAGACCCAGTACTTC. It is translated as CASTRTEETQYF. Combining the CDR3 with reference TRBV7-9 and TRBJ2-5 gives the whole variable domain DTGVSQNPRHKITKRGQNVTFRCDPISEHNRLYWYRQTLGQGPEFLTYFQNEAQLEKSRLLSDRFSAERPKGSFSTLEIQRTEQGDSAMYLCASTRTEETQYFGPGTRLLVL.

This rearrangement joins TRBV4-3 to TRBJ2-7; unclear D gene. The ends were cut back, 9 bases at V and 3 bases at J, with 27 bases in the middle. CDR3 length equals 17 residues. Germline CDR1 LGHNA, CDR2 YSLEER. The CDR3 protein is CARLLYPRPEPHYEQYF. The CDR3 DNA reads as TGCGCCAGGCTACTCTACCCGCGGCCCGAGCCCCACTACGAGCAGTACTTC.

This chain uses TRBV11-3 with TRBJ2-5; 10 nucleotides match TRBD2. CDR3 length: 17 amino acids. Trimming at V came to 5 bases and at J to 2 bases, leaving 11 bases not matched to a gene. The germline CDR1 and CDR2 sequences are SGHNT and YENEEA. DNA for the CDR3: TGTGCCAGCAGCCCAGGGGTAGCGGGGGGACCTCAAGAGACCCAGTACTTC. As protein: CASSPGVAGGPQETQYF.

This chain connects TRBV7-2 to TRBJ2-7; 8 positions agree with TRBD1. Germline trimming cut 5 bases from V and 6 bases from J; bases unmatched to any gene: 6. Germline assignment: CDR1 SGHTA and CDR2 FQGNSA. This CDR3 has 13 amino acids. In DNA, the CDR3 is TGTGCCAGCAGCCCCGGACAGGGATCCGAGCAGTACTTC. This encodes CASSPGQGSEQYF.

This chain links TRBV5-5 with TRBJ1-5, with D unclear. Germline CDR1 is SGHKS and CDR2 is YYEKEE (reference sequence). This CDR3 region has 15 residues. V was shortened by 4 bases and J by 0 bases, with 11 bases between the two germline ends. The CDR3 nucleotides are TGTGCCAGCAGCCCTGTTCGGGGTAGCAATCAGCCCCAGCATTTT. Encoded protein: CASSPVRGSNQPQHF.

The V and J genes are TRBV15 and TRBJ2-3; 8 positions match TRBD1. Germline V gene lookup returns CDR1 LNHNV and CDR2 YYDKDF (reference sequence). The trim removed 4 bases at V and 3 bases at J, leaving 3 bases unmatched. This CDR3 is built from 14 residues. In DNA, the CDR3 is TGTGCCACCAGCACAGGGGGCGAAACAGATACGCAGTATTTT. This translates into CATSTGGETDTQYF.

The V and J genes are TRBV19 and TRBJ2-3; the D gene is possibly TRBD2 (6 bases). The germline V gene has CDR1 LNHDA and CDR2 SQIVND (reference sequence). The CDR3 is 13 residues long. Trimming removed 5 bases from V and 2 bases from J, with 8 bases in between. CDR3 region: CASSGGTTDTQYF. In nucleotides, the CDR3 is TGTGCCAGTAGTGGAGGGACCACAGATACGCAGTATTTT.

The chain couples TRBV5-1 to TRBJ1-1; D possibly corresponds to TRBD1 (5 bases). Germline V gives CDR1 SGHRS, CDR2 YFSETQ. This CDR3 comprises 17 residues. V lost 0 bases and J lost 3, with 18 bases in between. Here the CDR3 reads CASSLERDYPPYTEAFF. CDR3 nucleotide sequence: TGCGCCAGCAGCTTGGAACGGGACTATCCTCCATACACTGAAGCTTTCTTT. Full variable domain (remainder filled in from reference TRBV5-1 and TRBJ1-1): KAGVTQTPRYLIKTRGQQVTLSCSPISGHRSVSWYQQTPGQGLQFLFEYFSETQRNKGNFPGRFSGRQFSNSRSEMNVSTLELGDSALYLCASSLERDYPPYTEAFFGQGTRLTVV.

V usage is TRBV29-1 and J usage is TRBJ1-1; D remains ambiguous. The V and J ends lost 8 bases and 1 base respectively, with 11 bases between them. CDR3 length: 12 residues. Germline values: CDR1 SQVTM, CDR2 ANQGSEA. This chain's CDR3 is CSFPKANTEAFF. CDR3 in DNA: TGCAGCTTTCCCAAGGCGAACACTGAAGCTTTCTTT.

The chain couples TRBV19 to TRBJ1-1, with TRBD1 as a possible D gene (6 bases). V gave up 5 bases and J gave up 4 bases, with 11 bases separating them. The CDR3 spans 13 residues. Germline CDR1 and CDR2: LNHDA and SQIVND (reference sequence). In DNA, the CDR3 is TGTGCCAGTAGTCGGTCAGGGGTCACTGAAGCTTTCTTT. Protein product: CASSRSGVTEAFF.

The chain uses TRBV7-9 and TRBJ2-7, with 7 bases that match TRBD1. Germline V CDR1 and CDR2: SEHNR, FQNEAQ (reference sequence). V was pared by 4 bases and J by 0 bases, with 12 bases of the junction left unmatched. The CDR3 is 17 residues long. The CDR3 nucleotides read TGTGCCAGCAGCTCCCCGCCCGGGACAGAGAGCTCCTACGAGCAGTACTTC. This gives the protein CASSSPPGTESSYEQYF.

In DNA form, the CDR3 reads TGTGCCAGCAGCTCCGGGACAGCCAATCAGCCCCAGCATTTT. It encodes CASSSGTANQPQHF. This chain uses TRBV7-8 with TRBJ1-5; 7 positions agree with TRBD1. V lost 4 bases to trimming and J lost 3 bases; unmatched junction nucleotides: 3. The V gene's germline CDR1 is SGHVS and CDR2 FQNEAQ. The CDR3 loop spans 14 amino acids. The entire variable domain, with the rest obtained from reference TRBV7-8 and TRBJ1-5, is as follows: GAGVSQSPRYKVAKRGQDVALRCDPISGHVSLFWYQQALGQGPEFLTYFQNEAQLDKSGLPSDRFFAERPEGSVSTLKIQRTQQEDSAVYLCASSSGTANQPQHFGDGTRLSIL.

This clone was observed once. This sequence joins TRBV30 and TRBJ2-3; D is perhaps TRBD1 (5 bases). Trimming took 5 bases from V and 3 from J, leaving 12 bases between them. The CDR3 covers 13 residues. Germline V lookup: CDR1 GTSNPN, CDR2 SVGIG (reference sequence). The CDR3 loop reads CAWGRAATDTQYF. In DNA, the CDR3 is TGTGCCTGGGGCAGGGCGGCGACAGATACGCAGTATTTT. Looking up the rest from reference TRBV30 and TRBJ2-3 gives the full variable domain: SQTIHQWPATLVQPVGSPLSLECTVEGTSNPNLYWYRQAAGRGLQLLFYSVGIGQISSEVPQNLSASRPQDRQFILSSKKLLLSDSGFYLCAWGRAATDTQYFGPGTRLTVL.